This entry concerns a single T cell receptor (beta chain). This entry belongs to a study of cytomegalovirus exposure and HLA in healthy donors. Using immunoSEQ multiplex PCR, the repertoire was profiled, and TCRdb retains in-frame clones only, with some absent. This sample has some 150,000 clones, with approximately 87% found just once. The donors formed part of the approximately 120-subject validation cohort, distinct from the roughly 700-subject first cohort. The sequence was obtained from a woman in her thirties in good health and CMV-seronegative. The sample taken for sequencing was PBMCs.

The CDR3 region is CASRESFINQPQHF. DNA for the CDR3: TGTGCCAGCAGGGAGTCCTTCATCAATCAGCCCCAGCATTTT. The chain carries TRBV27 and TRBJ1-5; D is undetermined. The germline V and J ends were trimmed by 6 bases and 3 bases, with 12 bases remaining between them. The CDR3 has 14 residues. Germline V lookup: CDR1 MNHEY, CDR2 SMNVEV (reference sequence).